This T cell receptor beta chain derives from a study of T cells in Graves' hyperthyroidism and ophthalmopathy. Study-wide results and limits: Most thyroid clonotypes expanded above 0.001 appeared in blood too.

The TCR beta CDR3 regions underwent amplification using RNA transcripts as the source. Researchers ran a first-round RT-PCR on the TCR CDR3 using the HTBI primer set. MiXCR, run by TCRdb on the multiplex PCR reads, gives a single entry per CDR3 protein. This table holds approximately 590,000 distinct CDR3 sequences, 35% to 55% found once. Germline-derived CDR1 and CDR2 are SEHNR and FQNEAQ (reference sequence). Trimming removed 5 bases at V and 0 bases at J, with 7 bases between. The CDR3 has 13 residues. This clonotype was found many times. Antigen specificity is unknown. The sample taken for sequencing was peripheral blood or thyroid tissue (not recorded which). The clonotype originates from a woman aged 18-29 years with Graves' hyperthyroidism. The chain employs TRBV7-9 and TRBJ2-5; tentative D call: TRBD1 (5 bases). This CDR3 reads CASSLDNQETQYF. In DNA form, the CDR3 reads TGTGCCAGCAGCCTGGACAACCAAGAGACCCAGTACTTC.